This TCR beta chain stems from a study of CD8 T cells in ankylosing spondylitis. This clonotype was found many times. Each CDR3 protein gets one entry after TCRdb re-called the 5' RACE reads with MiXCR. In the table there are roughly 130,000 distinct CDR3 sequences, 9.3% of which are singletons. From germline, CDR1 is SGHTA and CDR2 FQGNSA. The CDR3 consists of 16 residues. V was cut by 7 bases and J by 7 bases, with 23 bases left in between. The chain joins TRBV7-2 to TRBJ2-1, with D possibly TRBD2 on 5 matching bases. This TCR was sampled from a male donor with ankylosing spondylitis or in good health (not recorded which). Material: blood, either unsorted or a sorted T cell fraction (not recorded which). This CDR3 is CASTQRTGSLRNEQFF. CDR3 bases: TGTGCCAGCACCCAGAGGACGGGGAGTTTGCGGAATGAGCAGTTCTTC.